This T cell receptor (beta chain) was captured by sequencing in a study of CD8 T cells in ankylosing spondylitis. As concerns this clonotype: A junction boundary mismatches the germline segment, possibly from a read error.

The CDR3 is 12 amino acids. Germline CDR1 reads SQVTM; CDR2 reads ANQGSEA. Each CDR3 protein is one row after TCRdb ran MiXCR on the 5' RACE reads. The sample contains a few hundred thousand distinct CDR3 sequences, 15% to 20% of which appear only once. The TCR comes from a male donor with ankylosing spondylitis or in good health (not recorded which). The sample consisted of blood, either unsorted or a sorted T cell fraction (not recorded which). The V call is TRBV29-1, the J call TRBJ2-7; 14 bases are shared with TRBD2. CDR3 protein: CSVAGLAGEFRF. CDR3 DNA: TGCAGCGTGGCGGGACTAGCGGGAGAATTTAGGTTC.